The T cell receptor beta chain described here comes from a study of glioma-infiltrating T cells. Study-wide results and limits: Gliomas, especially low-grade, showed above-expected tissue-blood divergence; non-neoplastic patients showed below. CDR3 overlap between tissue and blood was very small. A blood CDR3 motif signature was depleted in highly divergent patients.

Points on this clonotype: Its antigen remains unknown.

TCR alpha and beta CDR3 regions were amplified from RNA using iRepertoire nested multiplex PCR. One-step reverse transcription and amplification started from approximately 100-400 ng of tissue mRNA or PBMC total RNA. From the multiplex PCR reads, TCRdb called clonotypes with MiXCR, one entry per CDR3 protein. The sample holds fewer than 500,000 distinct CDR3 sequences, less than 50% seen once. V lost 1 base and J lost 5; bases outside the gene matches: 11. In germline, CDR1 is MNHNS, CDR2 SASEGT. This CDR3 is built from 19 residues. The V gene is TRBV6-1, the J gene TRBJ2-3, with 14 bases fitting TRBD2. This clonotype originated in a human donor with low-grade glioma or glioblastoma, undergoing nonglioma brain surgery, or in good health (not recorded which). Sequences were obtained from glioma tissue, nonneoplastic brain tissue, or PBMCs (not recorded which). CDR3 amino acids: CASSEGNRGLAGVIDTQYF. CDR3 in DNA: TGTGCCAGCAGTGAAGGAAACAGGGGACTAGCGGGAGTTATAGATACGCAGTATTTT.